This is a list of T cell receptor beta chains from one sample in a study of blood T cell repertoires in COVID-19. Sequenced by immunoSEQ multiplex PCR; TCRdb stores in-frame clones only, minus some. The data hold around 160,000 clones, with approximately 75% observed a single time. The specimen sequenced was peripheral blood. All receptors derive from a human donor in a cohort sampled during active COVID-19. CDR3s include the opening cysteine and the closing phenylalanine or tryptophan. A D gene is named only where the DNA matches it firmly. Part of the rows lack a size; the others show once, few, many or a class for expanded clones.

D	V	size	J	DNA	CDR3
TRBD2	TRBV5-6	-	TRBJ2-5	TGTGCCAGCAGCGCTTCAGGACTAGGAGAGACCCAGTACTTC	CASSASGLGETQYF
TRBD1	TRBV7-8	-	TRBJ1-3	TGTGCCAGCAGCGCGGGACAGGGTTACTCTGGAAACACCATATATTTT	CASSAGQGYSGNTIYF
-	TRBV6-6	-	TRBJ1-1	TGTGCCAGCAGTTACGGGGCGGAGAACACTGAAGCTTTCTTT	CASSYGAENTEAFF
-	TRBV5-6	-	TRBJ2-2	TGTGCCAGCAGCTTGATACAGGGAGAGGATAGGGCCGGGGAGCTGTTTTTT	CASSLIQGEDRAGELFF
TRBD1	TRBV28	-	TRBJ2-7	TGTGCCAGCAGTTTGCAGGGGGCTAGGGAGCAGTACTTT	CASSLQGAREQYF
TRBD1	TRBV3-1/TRBV3-2	-	TRBJ1-2	TGTGCCAGCGACTCCGGGACAGGGGGCTCTAACTATGGCTACACCTTC	CASDSGTGGSNYGYTF
TRBD1	TRBV11-2	-	TRBJ1-1	TGTGCCAGCAGCTTAGATTCCCGAGGGACAGTGGGCACTGAAGCTTTCTTT	CASSLDSRGTVGTEAFF
TRBD1	TRBV4-1	-	TRBJ2-7	TGCGCCAGCAGCCAGGGACAGGGGATCGGGGAGCAGTACTTC	CASSQGQGIGEQYF
-	TRBV5-1	-	TRBJ2-2	TGCGCCAGCAGCCGAGGGTTGGATTCGGCCGGGGAGCTGTTTTTT	CASSRGLDSAGELFF
TRBD1	TRBV6-2/TRBV6-3	-	TRBJ1-5	TGTGCCAGCAGTTACCCTGGACAGGGGGGCGATCAGCCCCAGCATTTT	CASSYPGQGGDQPQHF
-	TRBV9	once	TRBJ1-1	TGTGCCAGCAGCGTAGTACCAGATATGAACACTGAAGCTTTCTTT	CASSVVPDMNTEAFF
TRBD1	TRBV19	few	TRBJ1-5	TGTGCCAGTAGTATAGACCGACAGGGGTGGCAGCCCCAGCATTTT	CASSIDRQGWQPQHF
TRBD2	TRBV7-8	-	TRBJ2-1	TGTGCCAGCAGCTTAGGTCTAGCGGGGGGACCGTACAATGAGCAGTTCTTC	CASSLGLAGGPYNEQFF
TRBD2	TRBV7-8	-	TRBJ2-5	TGTGCCAGCAGACAAAGGGCGAGCGGGGTCCAAGAGACCCAGTACTTC	CASRQRASGVQETQYF
-	TRBV25-1	-	TRBJ2-6	TGTGCCAGCAGTAGGTGGGGGCCCTCTGGGGCCAACGTCCTGACTTTC	CASSRWGPSGANVLTF
TRBD2	TRBV5-1	-	TRBJ2-1	TGCGCCAGCAGCTTTCAACTAGCGGGGGAGGGAGAGCAGTTCTTC	CASSFQLAGEGEQFF
TRBD2	TRBV7-8	-	TRBJ2-3	TGTGCCAGCAGTAGGCGGGGGGGCCCGGGCACAGATACGCAGTATTTT	CASSRRGGPGTDTQYF
TRBD1	TRBV6-5	-	TRBJ1-2	TGTGCCAGCAGGTATGGACAGGGATCCTATGGCTACACCTTC	CASRYGQGSYGYTF
-	TRBV5-6	-	TRBJ2-7	TGTGCCAGCAGCTTGGGTACGGGACTCCCCGCCTACGAGCAGTACTTC	CASSLGTGLPAYEQYF
-	TRBV5-6	-	TRBJ2-7	TGTGCCAGCAGCTTGACAGCTTACGAGCAGTACTTC	CASSLTAYEQYF
-	TRBV19	-	TRBJ1-1	TGTGCCAGTAGTGACAGACCGAACACTGAAGCTTTCTTT	CASSDRPNTEAFF
TRBD1	TRBV7-2	-	TRBJ1-5	TGTGCCAGCAGGTACGGGACAGCTCCCCTACAGCCCCAGCATTTT	CASRYGTAPLQPQHF
TRBD2	TRBV7-3	-	TRBJ2-3	TGTGCCAGCAGTCCCGGGACTAGCAGCACAGATACGCAGTATTTT	CASSPGTSSTDTQYF
TRBD1	TRBV27	-	TRBJ1-5	TGTGCCACCCGGACAGGAAACAATCAGCCCCAGCATTTT	CATRTGNNQPQHF
-	TRBV4-1	-	TRBJ2-1	TGCGCCAGCAGCCAAGAGGTAGCCAGCGGAAGTTTCAATGAGCAGTTCTTC	CASSQEVASGSFNEQFF
-	TRBV24-1	-	TRBJ2-3	TGTGCCACCAGTGATTTGCAAATGCAGTATTTT	CATSDLQMQYF
-	TRBV4-1	-	TRBJ2-3	TGCGCCAGCAGCCAAGACTTTTTCGGCGGGGATACGCAGTATTTT	CASSQDFFGGDTQYF
TRBD2	TRBV9	-	TRBJ2-3	TGTGCCAGCAGCGACTCTAGCGGGAGCGGCGGCGATACGCAGTATTTT	CASSDSSGSGGDTQYF
-	TRBV5-1	-	TRBJ2-1	TGCGCCAGCAGCTTGGCAGCGGAATCTGACAATGAGCAGTTCTTC	CASSLAAESDNEQFF
TRBD2	TRBV12-5	-	TRBJ2-2	TGTGCTAGTGGTTTGCTTGGACTAGCGGGAGGTAACGGGCCCGGGGAGCTGTTTTTT	CASGLLGLAGGNGPGELFF
-	TRBV19	-	TRBJ1-5	TGTGCCAGTAAAGTAGGGGCTAGCGGCAATCAGCCCCAGCATTTT	CASKVGASGNQPQHF
TRBD2	TRBV5-4	-	TRBJ2-2	TGTGCCAGCAGCTTGGTGGTGGGGCTAGCGGGAGGTACCGGGGAGCTGTTTTTT	CASSLVVGLAGGTGELFF
TRBD1	TRBV19	-	TRBJ1-2	TGTGCCAGTAGTACTACCGGGACAGGGCAAAACTATGGCTACACCTTC	CASSTTGTGQNYGYTF
TRBD2	TRBV9	once	TRBJ2-5	TGTGCCAGCAGCCCGACTGGGGGGGGTCAAGAGACCCAGTACTTC	CASSPTGGGQETQYF
TRBD1	TRBV15	-	TRBJ1-5	TGTGCCACCAGCAGATCCACCAGGGGGATAAACCAGCCCCAGCATTTT	CATSRSTRGINQPQHF
-	TRBV3-1/TRBV3-2	-	TRBJ1-5	TGTGCCAGCAGCCAAAAGGGTGGCGGGAGCAATCAGCCCCAGCATTTT	CASSQKGGGSNQPQHF
-	TRBV28	-	TRBJ1-6	TGTGCCAGCAGTTTATCCCGTTATTCACCCCTCCACTTT	CASSLSRYSPLHF
TRBD1	TRBV6-2/TRBV6-3	many	TRBJ2-7	TGTGCCAGCAGTTACATGGGACAGGGGAGCGAGCAGTACTTC	CASSYMGQGSEQYF
-	TRBV6-6	few	TRBJ1-2	TGTGCCAGCAGTTACTCTCCCCCAGGCGGGGGCTATGGCTACACCTTC	CASSYSPPGGGYGYTF
-	TRBV9	once	TRBJ2-3	TGTGCCAGCAGTCTAAGCACAGATACGCAGTATTTT	CASSLSTDTQYF
-	TRBV24-1	-	TRBJ2-1	TGTGCCACCAGTGATCCCGTTAGGGAGGCCAATGAGCAGTTCTTC	CATSDPVREANEQFF
-	TRBV6-4	large	TRBJ2-1	TGTGCCAGCAGTGCCAGGTCGGGAGACGTCAATGAGCAGTTCTTC	CASSARSGDVNEQFF
-	TRBV25-1	-	TRBJ1-2	TGTGCCAGCAGGGGAGGGGCCGAAGGCTACACCTTC	CASRGGAEGYTF